A selection of T cell receptor beta chains follows, all from one sample in a study of blood T cell repertoires in COVID-19. Sequencing used immunoSEQ multiplex PCR; TCRdb keeps in-frame clones, though not all of them. The sample gives over 300,000 clones, around 90% of which show up once; 6.5% is in the top ten. The specimen sequenced was peripheral blood. All receptors come from a man aged 18 to 29 with active or convalescent COVID-19. Both conserved end residues are trimmed from each CDR3. Rows may omit the clone size; those that give it use once, few, many or a size class.

v_call: TRBV27; clone_size: NA; j_call: TRBJ1-3; cdr3_aa: ASSIGLGDVGNTIY
v_call: TRBV19; clone_size: NA; j_call: TRBJ2-5; cdr3_aa: ASSIMAAGFQETQY
v_call: TRBV5-1; clone_size: NA; j_call: TRBJ1-2; cdr3_aa: ASSPDRQTDT
v_call: TRBV6-6; clone_size: few; j_call: TRBJ1-5; cdr3_aa: ASSPWQSNQPQH
v_call: TRBV11-2; clone_size: NA; j_call: TRBJ1-2; cdr3_aa: ASSLGLIYGYT
v_call: TRBV3-1/TRBV3-2; clone_size: NA; j_call: TRBJ1-1; cdr3_aa: ASRGTAEAF
v_call: TRBV6-5; clone_size: NA; j_call: TRBJ1-1; cdr3_aa: ASSSTGGFWTEAF
v_call: TRBV11-2; clone_size: NA; j_call: TRBJ2-7; cdr3_aa: ASSFRKISRDRLYEQY
v_call: TRBV5-8; clone_size: NA; j_call: TRBJ2-2; cdr3_aa: ASDGTGRYTGELF
v_call: TRBV19; clone_size: NA; j_call: TRBJ1-6; cdr3_aa: ASREQGIYNSPLH